What follows is one T cell receptor beta chain and its context. The sample belongs to a study of cytomegalovirus exposure and HLA in healthy donors. The PCR made use of 60 Vbeta and 13 Jbeta primers. Sequencing used immunoSEQ multiplex PCR; TCRdb keeps in-frame clones, though not all of them. The sample consists of over 200,000 clones, roughly 79% of them appearing once. This CDR3 contains 17 residues. The ends lost 4 bases at V and 0 bases at J; junction bases unmatched: 6. CDR1 and CDR2 from the germline V gene are SGDLS and YYNGEE. Sample: PBMCs. The chain couples TRBV9 to TRBJ2-6, with 8 bases fitting TRBD2. The sequence was obtained from a woman aged 40 to 49 in good health and CMV-seronegative. The CDR3 region has the DNA TGTGCCAGCAGCCGCGGGACTAGTACCTCTGGGGCCAACGTCCTGACTTTC. Its protein is CASSRGTSTSGANVLTF.